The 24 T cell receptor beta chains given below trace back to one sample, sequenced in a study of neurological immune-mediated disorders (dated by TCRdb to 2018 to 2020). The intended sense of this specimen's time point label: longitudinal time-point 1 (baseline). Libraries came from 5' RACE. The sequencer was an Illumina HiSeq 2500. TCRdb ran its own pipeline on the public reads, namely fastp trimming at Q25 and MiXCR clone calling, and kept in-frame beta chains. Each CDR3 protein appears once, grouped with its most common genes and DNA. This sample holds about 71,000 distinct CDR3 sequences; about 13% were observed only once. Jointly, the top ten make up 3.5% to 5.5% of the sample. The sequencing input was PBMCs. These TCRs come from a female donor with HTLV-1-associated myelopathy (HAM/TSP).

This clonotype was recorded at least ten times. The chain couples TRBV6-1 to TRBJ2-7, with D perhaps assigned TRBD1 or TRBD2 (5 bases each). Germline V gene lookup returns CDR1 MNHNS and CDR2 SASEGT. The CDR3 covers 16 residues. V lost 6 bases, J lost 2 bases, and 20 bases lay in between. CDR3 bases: TGTGCCAGCAGCGCGGGTTTTCAGGGTTTCACCTACGAGCAGTACTTC. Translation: CASSAGFQGFTYEQYF.

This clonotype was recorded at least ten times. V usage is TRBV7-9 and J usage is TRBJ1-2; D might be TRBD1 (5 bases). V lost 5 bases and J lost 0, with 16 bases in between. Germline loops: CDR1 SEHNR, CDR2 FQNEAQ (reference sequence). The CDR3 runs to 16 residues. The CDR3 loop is CASSPPGAVTNYGYTF. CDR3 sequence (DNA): TGTGCCAGCAGCCCCCCTGGGGCGGTTACTAACTATGGCTACACCTTC.

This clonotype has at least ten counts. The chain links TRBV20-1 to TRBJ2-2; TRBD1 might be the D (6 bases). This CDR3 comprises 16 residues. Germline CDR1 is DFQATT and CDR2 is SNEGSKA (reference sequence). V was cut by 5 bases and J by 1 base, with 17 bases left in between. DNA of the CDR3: TGCAGTGCTTTCGTACCAGGGGCGAAGAACACCGGGGAGCTGTTTTTT. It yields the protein CSAFVPGAKNTGELFF.

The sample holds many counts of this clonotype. The CDR3 DNA sequence: TGCAGCGCTGCGTACCCCCCGAATGGAAACACCATATATTTT. Its translation: CSAAYPPNGNTIYF. V usage is TRBV29-1 and J usage is TRBJ1-3, with unresolved D. CDR1 SQVTM and CDR2 ANQGSEA come from the germline V gene. The CDR3 is 14 residues long. The V end lost 7 bases, the J end lost 3 bases, and 16 bases lay between the germline ends. The whole variable domain, remainder taken from reference TRBV29-1 and TRBJ1-3, is SAVISQKPSRDICQRGTSLTIQCQVDSQVTMMFWYRQQPGQSLTLIATANQGSEATYESGFVIDKFPISRPNLTFSTLTVSNMSPEDSSIYLCSAAYPPNGNTIYFGEGSWLTVV.

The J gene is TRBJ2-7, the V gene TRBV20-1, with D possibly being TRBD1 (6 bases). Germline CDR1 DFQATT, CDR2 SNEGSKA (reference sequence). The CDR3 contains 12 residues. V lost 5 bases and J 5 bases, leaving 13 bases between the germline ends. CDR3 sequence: CSARWGPNEQYF. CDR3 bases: TGCAGTGCTCGGTGGGGGCCCAACGAGCAGTACTTC.

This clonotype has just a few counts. CDR3 amino acids: CASSDGAGARGKDTQYF. Here the CDR3 DNA reads TGTGCCAGCAGTGACGGGGCGGGGGCCCGAGGGAAAGATACGCAGTATTTT. The J gene is TRBJ2-3, the V gene TRBV2; D may be TRBD2 (7 bases). This CDR3 is built from 17 residues. V was cut by 3 bases and J by 5 bases, with 21 bases left in between. Germline CDR1 reads SNHLY; CDR2 reads FYNNEI. The variable domain in full, completed from reference TRBV2 and TRBJ2-3, reads EPEVTQTPSHQVTQMGQEVILRCVPISNHLYFYWYRQILGQKVEFLVSFYNNEISEKSEIFDDQFSVERPDGSNFTLKIRSTKLEDSAMYFCASSDGAGARGKDTQYFGPGTRLTVL.

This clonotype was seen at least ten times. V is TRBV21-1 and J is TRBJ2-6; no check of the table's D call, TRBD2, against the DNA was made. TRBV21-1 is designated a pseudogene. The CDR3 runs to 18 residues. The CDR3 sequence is CASSVVGTEPSGANVLTF. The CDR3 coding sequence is TGTGCCAGCAGCGTAGTCGGGACAGAGCCCTCTGGGGCCAACGTCCTGACTTTC.

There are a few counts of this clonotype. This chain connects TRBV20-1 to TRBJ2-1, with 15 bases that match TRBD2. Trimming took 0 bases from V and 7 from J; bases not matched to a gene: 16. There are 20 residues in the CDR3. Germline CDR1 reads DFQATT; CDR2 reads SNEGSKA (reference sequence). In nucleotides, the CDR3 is TGCAGTGCTAGAGACGTAGGACTAGCGGGGGGGCAGTACTCCATGAATGAGCAGTTCTTC. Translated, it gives CSARDVGLAGGQYSMNEQFF.

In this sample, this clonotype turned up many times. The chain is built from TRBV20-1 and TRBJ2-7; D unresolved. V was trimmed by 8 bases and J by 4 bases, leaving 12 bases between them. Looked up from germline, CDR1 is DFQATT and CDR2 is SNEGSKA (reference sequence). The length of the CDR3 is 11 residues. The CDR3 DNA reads TGCAGTACACTTGGCGGTTACGAGCAGTACTTC. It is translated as CSTLGGYEQYF.

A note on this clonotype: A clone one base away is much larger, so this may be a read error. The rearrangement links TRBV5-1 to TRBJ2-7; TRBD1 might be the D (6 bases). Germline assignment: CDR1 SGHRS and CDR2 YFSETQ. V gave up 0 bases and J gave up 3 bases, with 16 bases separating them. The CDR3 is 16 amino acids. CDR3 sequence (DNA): TGCGCCAGCAGCTTGGCAAGGGACAACCGAATCTACGAGCAGTACTTC. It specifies CASSLARDNRIYEQYF.

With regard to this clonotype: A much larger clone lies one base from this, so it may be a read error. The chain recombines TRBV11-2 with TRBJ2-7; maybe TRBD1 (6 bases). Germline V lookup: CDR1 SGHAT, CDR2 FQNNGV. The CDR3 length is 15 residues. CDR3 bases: TGTGCCTGCAGCTTAGTAGGGCAGGGGCGCGACGAGCAGTACTTC. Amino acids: CACSLVGQGRDEQYF.

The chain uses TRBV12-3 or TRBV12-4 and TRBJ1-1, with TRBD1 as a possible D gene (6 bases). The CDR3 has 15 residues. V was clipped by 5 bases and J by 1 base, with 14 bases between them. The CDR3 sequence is CASSGLQGTNTEAFF. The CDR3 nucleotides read TGTGCCAGCAGTGGGCTACAGGGAACGAACACTGAAGCTTTCTTT.

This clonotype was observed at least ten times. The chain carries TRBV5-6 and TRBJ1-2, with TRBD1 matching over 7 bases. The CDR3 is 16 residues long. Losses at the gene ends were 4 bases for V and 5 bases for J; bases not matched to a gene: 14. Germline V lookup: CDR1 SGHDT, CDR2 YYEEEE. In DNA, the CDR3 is TGTGCCAGCAGCCCTCTGTCTGAGGGGGCGGGGTATGGCTACACCTTC. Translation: CASSPLSEGAGYGYTF.

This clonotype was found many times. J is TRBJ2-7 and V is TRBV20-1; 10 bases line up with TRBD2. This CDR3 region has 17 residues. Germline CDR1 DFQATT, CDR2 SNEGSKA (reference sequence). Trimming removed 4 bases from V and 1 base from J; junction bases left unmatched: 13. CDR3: CSANQSGGASRSYEQYF. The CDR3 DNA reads TGCAGTGCTAATCAAAGCGGGGGGGCGAGTAGGTCCTACGAGCAGTACTTC.

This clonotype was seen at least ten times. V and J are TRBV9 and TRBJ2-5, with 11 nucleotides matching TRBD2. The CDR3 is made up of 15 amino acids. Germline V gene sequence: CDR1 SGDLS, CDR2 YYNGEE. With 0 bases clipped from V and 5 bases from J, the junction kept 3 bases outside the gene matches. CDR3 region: CASSVGSGGAETQYF. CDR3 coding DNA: TGTGCCAGCAGCGTAGGTAGCGGGGGGGCGGAGACCCAGTACTTC.

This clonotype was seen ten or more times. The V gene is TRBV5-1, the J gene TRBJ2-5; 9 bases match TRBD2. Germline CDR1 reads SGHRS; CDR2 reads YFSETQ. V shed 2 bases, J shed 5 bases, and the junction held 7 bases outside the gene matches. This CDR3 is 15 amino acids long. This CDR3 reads CASSLSTSGWETQYF. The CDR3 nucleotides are TGCGCCAGCAGCTTAAGCACTAGCGGGTGGGAGACCCAGTACTTC.

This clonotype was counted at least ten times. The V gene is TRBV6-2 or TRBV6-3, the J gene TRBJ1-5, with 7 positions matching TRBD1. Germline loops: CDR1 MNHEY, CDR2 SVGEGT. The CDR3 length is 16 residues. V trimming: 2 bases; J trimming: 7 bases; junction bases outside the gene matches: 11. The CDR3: CASSYPPDRVHQPQHF. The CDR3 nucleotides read TGTGCCAGCAGTTACCCCCCCGACAGGGTCCACCAGCCCCAGCATTTT.

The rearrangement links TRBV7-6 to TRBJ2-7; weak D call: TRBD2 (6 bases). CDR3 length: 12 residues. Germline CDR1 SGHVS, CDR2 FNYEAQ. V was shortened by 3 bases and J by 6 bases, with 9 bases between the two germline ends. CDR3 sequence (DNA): TGTGCCAGCAGCTTGGAGGGCGGCGAGCAGTACTTC. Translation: CASSLEGGEQYF.

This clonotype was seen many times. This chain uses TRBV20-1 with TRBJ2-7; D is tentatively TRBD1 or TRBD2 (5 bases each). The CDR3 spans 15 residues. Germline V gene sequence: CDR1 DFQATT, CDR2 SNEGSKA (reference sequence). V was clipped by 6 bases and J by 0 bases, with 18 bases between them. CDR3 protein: CSAPSPGQGSYEQYF. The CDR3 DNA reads TGCAGTGCCCCATCGCCGGGGCAGGGCTCCTACGAGCAGTACTTC.

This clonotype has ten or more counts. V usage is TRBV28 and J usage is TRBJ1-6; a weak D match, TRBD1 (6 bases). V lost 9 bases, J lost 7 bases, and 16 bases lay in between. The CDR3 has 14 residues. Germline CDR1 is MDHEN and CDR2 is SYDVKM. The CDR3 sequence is CASGNRAVNSPLHF. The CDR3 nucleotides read TGTGCCAGTGGAAACAGGGCGGTAAATTCACCCCTCCACTTT.

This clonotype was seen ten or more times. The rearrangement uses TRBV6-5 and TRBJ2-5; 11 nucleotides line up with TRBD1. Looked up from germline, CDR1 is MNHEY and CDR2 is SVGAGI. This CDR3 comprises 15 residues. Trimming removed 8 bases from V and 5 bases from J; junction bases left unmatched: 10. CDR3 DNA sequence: TGTGCCAGCCGGACAGGGGGCGAGTCGTATGAGACCCAGTACTTC. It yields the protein CASRTGGESYETQYF.

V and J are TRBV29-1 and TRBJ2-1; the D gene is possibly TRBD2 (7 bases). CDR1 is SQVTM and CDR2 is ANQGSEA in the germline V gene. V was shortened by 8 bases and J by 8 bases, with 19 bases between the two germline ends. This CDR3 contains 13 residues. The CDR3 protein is CSSLGGGSDEQFF. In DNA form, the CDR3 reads TGCAGCTCCCTAGGGGGGGGGTCCGATGAGCAGTTCTTC.

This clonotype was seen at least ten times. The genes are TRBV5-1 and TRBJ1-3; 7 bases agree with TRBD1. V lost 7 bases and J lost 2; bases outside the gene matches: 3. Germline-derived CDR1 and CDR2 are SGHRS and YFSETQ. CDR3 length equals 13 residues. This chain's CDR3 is CASGDRAGNTIYF. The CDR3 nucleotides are TGCGCCAGCGGCGACAGGGCTGGAAACACCATATATTTT.

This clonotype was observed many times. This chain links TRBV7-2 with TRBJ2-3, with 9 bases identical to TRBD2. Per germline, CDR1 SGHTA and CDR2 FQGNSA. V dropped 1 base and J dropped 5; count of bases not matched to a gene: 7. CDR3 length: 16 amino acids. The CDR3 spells CASSLVGGGVGDTQYF. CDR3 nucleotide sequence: TGTGCCAGCAGCTTAGTTGGCGGGGGGGTTGGAGATACGCAGTATTTT.